Shown below are 21 T cell receptor beta chains from a single sample sequenced in a study of post-analysis software for immune sequencing data. Study-wide results and caveats: Higher frequency in patients than in controls was seen for about five TRBV segments, with TRBV5-6, TRBV5-1 and TRBV20-1 among them.

Carried by the TCR beta cDNA libraries were unique molecular identifiers. TCRdb analysed the PCR reads with MiXCR anew, one entry per CDR3 protein. The sample records a few hundred thousand distinct CDR3 sequences, 30% to 45% being singletons. Their antigen targets remain unknown. Sequenced: blood. The receptors here all came from a girl aged 10 to 17 with multiple sclerosis.

V usage is TRBV6-1 and J usage is TRBJ1-1, with D unresolved. CDR1 is MNHNS and CDR2 is SASEGT in the germline V gene. With 5 bases removed from V and 2 bases from J, the gap between germline ends came to 3 bases. The CDR3 sequence is 11 residues long. CDR3 bases: TGTGCCAGCAGTAAAAACACTGAAGCTTTCTTT. This translates into CASSKNTEAFF.

This clonotype came up a few times. The chain carries TRBV4-1 and TRBJ2-1, with D perhaps given as TRBD1 or TRBD2 (5 bases each). CDR3 length: 17 amino acids. The V end lost 0 bases, the J end lost 4 bases, and 16 bases lay between the germline ends. Germline V gene lookup returns CDR1 MGHRA and CDR2 YSYEKL. The CDR3 region has the DNA TGCGCCAGCAGCCAAGAGACCGGGGCCCCCATTTACAATGAGCAGTTCTTC. Translation: CASSQETGAPIYNEQFF.

The V gene is TRBV7-2, the J gene TRBJ2-7; perhaps TRBD1 as D (5 bases). V was clipped by 1 base and J by 3 bases, with 16 bases between them. The CDR3 consists of 16 residues. Germline V lookup: CDR1 SGHTA, CDR2 FQGNSA. Here the CDR3 reads CASSLVGAFAVYEQYF. CDR3 in DNA: TGTGCCAGCAGCTTAGTAGGGGCCTTCGCCGTCTACGAGCAGTACTTC.

In its sample, this clonotype was seen once. The chain combines TRBV20-1 with TRBJ2-4; the D gene is possibly TRBD2 (6 bases). The V end lost 0 bases, the J end lost 7 bases, and 16 bases lay between the germline ends. CDR1 and CDR2 (germline): DFQATT, SNEGSKA (reference sequence). The CDR3 length is 15 residues. The DNA for the CDR3 is TGCAGTGCTAGAGAAGGGCGGGGTCTCGGCAACATTCAGTACTTC. Translated, it gives CSAREGRGLGNIQYF.

The chain recombines TRBV7-9 with TRBJ2-1; 9 bases fit TRBD1. Trimming at V came to 4 bases and at J to 8 bases, leaving 15 bases not matched to a gene. Germline V gene data show CDR1 as SEHNR and CDR2 as FQNEAQ (reference sequence). The CDR3 spans 17 residues. CDR3 bases: TGTGCCAGCAGCTCCTGGGACAGGGCGCTGGCTACCGATGAGCAGTTCTTC. Translation gives CASSSWDRALATDEQFF.

The chain recombines TRBV2 with TRBJ2-5, with 7 bases that match TRBD2. CDR1 is SNHLY and CDR2 is FYNNEI in the germline V gene. The CDR3 sequence is 15 residues long. The V and J ends lost 7 bases and 0 bases, in that order; junction bases with no gene match: 8. The CDR3 coding sequence is TGTGCCAGCATCGGGAGAGCGGGACACCAAGAGACCCAGTACTTC. Its protein is CASIGRAGHQETQYF.

There are a few counts of this clonotype. This rearrangement joins TRBV7-2 to TRBJ2-2; D not resolved. CDR3 length: 13 amino acids. CDR1 and CDR2 (germline): SGHTA, FQGNSA. Trimming took 0 bases from V and 5 from J, leaving 4 bases between them. The CDR3 DNA sequence: TGTGCCAGCAGCTTAGCCCCGACCGGGGAGCTGTTTTTT. This gives the protein CASSLAPTGELFF.

This clonotype was seen more than once but under ten times. CDR3 residues: CSVDPGQGKRYTF. The CDR3 coding sequence is TGCAGCGTTGACCCGGGACAGGGAAAGCGCTACACCTTC. The chain combines TRBV29-1 with TRBJ1-2, with 9 bases that match TRBD1. The CDR3 sequence is 13 residues long. V lost 3 bases and J lost 9; bases outside the gene matches: 8. From germline, CDR1 is SQVTM and CDR2 ANQGSEA.

This rearrangement joins TRBV10-3 to TRBJ2-1; D ambiguous. Germline CDR1 ENHRY, CDR2 SYGVKD. V shed 2 bases and J shed 7 bases, with 12 bases lying between them. This CDR3 has 14 amino acids. In nucleotides, the CDR3 is TGTGCCATCAGTGAGGACGCCCCCTGGAATGAGCAGTTCTTC. It is translated as CAISEDAPWNEQFF.

This clonotype came up many times. V usage is TRBV20-1 and J usage is TRBJ2-1; 11 bases match TRBD2. Germline-derived CDR1 and CDR2 are DFQATT and SNEGSKA (reference sequence). This CDR3 spans 16 amino acids. The V and J ends lost 5 bases and 0 bases, in that order; junction bases with no gene match: 6. The DNA for the CDR3 is TGCAGTGCTCCCGGACTAGCGGGTGACTCCTACAATGAGCAGTTCTTC. Translation gives CSAPGLAGDSYNEQFF.

The CDR3 loop is CASSFLLGLGETQYF. CDR3 bases: TGCGCCAGCAGCTTCCTACTAGGACTAGGAGAGACCCAGTACTTC. J is TRBJ2-5 and V is TRBV5-1; TRBD2 agrees at 7 bases. The CDR3 totals 15 residues. V lost 2 bases, J lost 4 bases, and 8 bases stayed unmatched. Per the germline V gene, CDR1 is SGHRS and CDR2 is YFSETQ.

The chain carries TRBV12-5 and TRBJ1-5, with 7 bases matching TRBD1. Trimming at V came to 5 bases and at J to 6 bases, leaving 7 bases not matched to a gene. CDR3 size: 14 residues. CDR1 and CDR2 from the germline V gene are LGHNT and FRNRAP. CDR3 loop: CASGPQGGAQPQHF. CDR3 DNA sequence: TGTGCTAGTGGTCCCCAGGGGGGTGCTCAGCCCCAGCATTTT.

The chain recombines TRBV6-1 with TRBJ1-5, with D unclear. Germline V gives CDR1 MNHNS, CDR2 SASEGT. Deletions cut 6 bases from V and 4 bases from J, with 13 bases between. The CDR3 loop spans 14 amino acids. The CDR3 protein is CASSNRAGNQPQHF. Written as DNA, the CDR3 is TGTGCCAGCAGCAACCGGGCTGGGAATCAGCCCCAGCATTTT.

This clonotype was seen a few times. The chain joins TRBV5-1 to TRBJ2-3; the D gene is possibly TRBD1 (6 bases). Germline V gene data show CDR1 as SGHRS and CDR2 as YFSETQ. Trimming took 3 bases from V and 3 from J, leaving 17 bases between them. The CDR3 has 16 residues. CDR3 DNA sequence: TGCGCCAGCAGCTCCACAGGGATGGGTGGTACAGATACGCAGTATTTT. It is translated as CASSSTGMGGTDTQYF.

This chain connects TRBV11-3 to TRBJ1-5; 8 bases align to TRBD1. Trimming took 5 bases from V and 0 from J; bases not matched to a gene: 12. From germline, CDR1 is SGHNT and CDR2 YENEEA. The CDR3 has 18 amino acids. CDR3 in DNA: TGTGCCAGCAGCCTTAGCCCCGACAGGGGAAATAGCAATCAGCCCCAGCATTTT. Translation gives CASSLSPDRGNSNQPQHF.

The chain combines TRBV27 with TRBJ2-7; TRBD2 might be the D (5 bases). Germline V lookup: CDR1 MNHEY, CDR2 SMNVEV (reference sequence). Trimming shortened V by 0 bases and J by 6 bases, and 18 bases separated the two germline ends. The CDR3 is 16 residues long. The CDR3 DNA reads as TGTGCCAGCAGTTTATCAAGGAGGATTGGCTTTACCGAGCAGTACTTC. Its protein is CASSLSRRIGFTEQYF.

As for this clonotype: One end of the junction fails to match germline, which may point to a read error. The chain links TRBV10-3 to TRBJ1-1; D perhaps matches TRBD1 (6 bases). The CDR3 length is 14 residues. Germline loops: CDR1 ENHRY, CDR2 SYGVKD. CDR3 region: CAMAAGGLGTGAFF. The CDR3 DNA sequence: TGTGCCATGGCCGCCGGGGGGCTCGGCACTGGAGCTTTCTTT.

The CDR3 bases are TGTGCCAGCAGCTTAGATGAATCTGGGCAGTACTTC. Translating gives CASSLDESGQYF. The chain has TRBV11-2 and TRBJ2-7; D ambiguous. The ends were cut back, 0 bases at V and 9 bases at J, with 9 bases in the middle. Per germline, CDR1 SGHAT and CDR2 FQNNGV. The CDR3 contains 12 residues.

This chain connects TRBV7-9 to TRBJ1-2, with D unclear. In germline, CDR1 is SEHNR, CDR2 FQNEAQ (reference sequence). The CDR3 spans 13 residues. V lost 3 bases and J 4 bases, leaving 9 bases between the germline ends. This chain's CDR3 is CASSFGEFYGYTF. The DNA of the CDR3 is TGTGCCAGCAGCTTCGGGGAGTTCTATGGCTACACCTTC.

The V gene is TRBV6-5, the J gene TRBJ2-7; D is perhaps TRBD1 (6 bases). Per the germline V gene, CDR1 is MNHEY and CDR2 is SVGAGI. The CDR3 sequence is 17 residues long. V was cut by 2 bases and J by 2 bases, with 19 bases left in between. The chain's CDR3 is CASSYESPGRGPYEQYF. DNA for the CDR3: TGTGCCAGCAGTTACGAGTCCCCTGGCAGGGGACCCTACGAGCAGTACTTC.

The J gene is TRBJ2-7, the V gene TRBV7-2; 7 bases are shared with TRBD1. Germline V CDR1 and CDR2: SGHTA, FQGNSA. The CDR3 has 14 amino acids. J gave up 3 bases and V 5 bases, and 7 bases lay outside the gene matches. CDR3 nucleotides: TGTGCCAGCAGCCTCACCCGGACAGGCTACGAGCAGTACTTC. Translation: CASSLTRTGYEQYF.